The sequence of this TCR beta chain was determined in a study of identifying expanded T cells in peripheral blood. The CDR3 is made up of 16 amino acids. CDR1 is MNHEY, CDR2 SVGAGI, per germline. The germline V and J ends were trimmed by 4 bases and 5 bases, with 18 bases remaining between them. Measured with immunoSEQ multiplex PCR; TCRdb has only the in-frame clones, and not every one. Among around 130,000 clones, 75% to 90% were seen once, and the ten largest hold 8.4%. The sample consisted of blood. The TCR was taken from a person aged 18 to 75 in good health. The gene calls are TRBV6-5 and TRBJ2-1; D gene uncertain. This CDR3 reads CASSSRPHSPDNEQFF. CDR3 DNA sequence: TGTGCCAGCAGTTCGCGACCACATAGCCCCGACAATGAGCAGTTCTTC.